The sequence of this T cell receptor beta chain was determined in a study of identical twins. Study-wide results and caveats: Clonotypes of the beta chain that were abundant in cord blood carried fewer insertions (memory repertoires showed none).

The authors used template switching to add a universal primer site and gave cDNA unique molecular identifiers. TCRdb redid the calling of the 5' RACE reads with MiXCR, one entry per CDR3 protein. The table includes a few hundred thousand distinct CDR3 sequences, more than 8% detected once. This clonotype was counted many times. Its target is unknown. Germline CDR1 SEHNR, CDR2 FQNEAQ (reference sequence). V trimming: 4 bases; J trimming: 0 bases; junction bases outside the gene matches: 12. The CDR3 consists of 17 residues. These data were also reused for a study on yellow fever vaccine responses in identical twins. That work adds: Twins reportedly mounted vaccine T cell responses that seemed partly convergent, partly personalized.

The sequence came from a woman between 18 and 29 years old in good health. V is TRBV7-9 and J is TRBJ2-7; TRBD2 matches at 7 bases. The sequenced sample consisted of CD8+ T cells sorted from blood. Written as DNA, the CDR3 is TGTGCCAGCAGCTCCTTGGGACTAAACCGGGACTCCTACGAGCAGTACTTC. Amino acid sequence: CASSSLGLNRDSYEQYF.